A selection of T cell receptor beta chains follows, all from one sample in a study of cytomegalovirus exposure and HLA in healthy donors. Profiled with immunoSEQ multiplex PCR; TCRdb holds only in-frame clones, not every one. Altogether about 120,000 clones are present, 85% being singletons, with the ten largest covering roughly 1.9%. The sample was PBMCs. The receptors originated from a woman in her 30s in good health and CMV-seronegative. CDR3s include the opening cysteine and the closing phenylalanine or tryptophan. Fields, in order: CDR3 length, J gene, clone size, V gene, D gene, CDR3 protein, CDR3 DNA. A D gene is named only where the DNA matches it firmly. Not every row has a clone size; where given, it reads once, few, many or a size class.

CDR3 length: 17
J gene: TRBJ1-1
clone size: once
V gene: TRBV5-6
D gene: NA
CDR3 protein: CASSLGAGTGFNTEAFF
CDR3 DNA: TGTGCCAGCAGCTTGGGAGCAGGTACTGGGTTTAACACTGAAGCTTTCTTT

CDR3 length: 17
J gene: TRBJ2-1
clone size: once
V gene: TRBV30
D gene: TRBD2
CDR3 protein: CAWSVPSGGVRPDEQFF
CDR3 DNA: TGTGCCTGGAGTGTACCTAGCGGGGGGGTGCGCCCTGATGAGCAGTTCTTC

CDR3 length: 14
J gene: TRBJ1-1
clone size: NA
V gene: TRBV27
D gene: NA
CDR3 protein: CASSLRGFNTEAFF
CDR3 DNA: TGTGCCAGCAGTTTAAGGGGGTTTAACACTGAAGCTTTCTTT

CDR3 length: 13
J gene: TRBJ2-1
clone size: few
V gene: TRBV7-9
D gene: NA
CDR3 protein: CASSLAGGGEQFF
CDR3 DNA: TGTGCCAGCAGCTTAGCGGGGGGTGGCGAGCAGTTCTTC

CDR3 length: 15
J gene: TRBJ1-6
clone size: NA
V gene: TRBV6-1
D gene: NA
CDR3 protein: CASSEGSSYNSPLHF
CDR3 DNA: TGTGCCAGCAGTGAGGGGAGCTCCTATAATTCACCCCTCCACTTT

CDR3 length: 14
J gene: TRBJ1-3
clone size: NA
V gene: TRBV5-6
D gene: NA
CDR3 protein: CASSWTVTGNTIYF
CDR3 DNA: TGTGCCAGCAGCTGGACAGTGACTGGAAACACCATATATTTT

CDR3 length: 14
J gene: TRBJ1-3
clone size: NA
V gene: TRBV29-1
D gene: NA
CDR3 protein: CSVIPAASGNTIYF
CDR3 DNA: TGCAGCGTTATACCGGCGGCCTCTGGAAACACCATATATTTT

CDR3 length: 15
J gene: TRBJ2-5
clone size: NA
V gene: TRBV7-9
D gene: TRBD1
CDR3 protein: CASSPGAGGRETQYF
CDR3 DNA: TGTGCCAGCAGCCCCGGGGCAGGGGGCCGGGAGACCCAGTACTTC

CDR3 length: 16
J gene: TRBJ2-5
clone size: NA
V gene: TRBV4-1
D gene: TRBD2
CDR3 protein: CASSHSGTSGEETQYF
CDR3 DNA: TGCGCCAGCAGCCATTCCGGGACTAGCGGGGAAGAGACCCAGTACTTC

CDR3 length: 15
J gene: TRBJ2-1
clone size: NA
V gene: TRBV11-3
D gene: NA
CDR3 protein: CASSFGVSSYNEQFF
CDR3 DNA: TGTGCCAGCAGCTTCGGGGTGAGCTCCTACAATGAGCAGTTCTTC

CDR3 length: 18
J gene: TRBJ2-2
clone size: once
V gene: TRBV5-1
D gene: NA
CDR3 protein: CASSQDSPGHVDTGELFF
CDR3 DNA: TGCGCCAGCAGCCAGGACTCCCCGGGACACGTGGACACCGGGGAGCTGTTTTTT

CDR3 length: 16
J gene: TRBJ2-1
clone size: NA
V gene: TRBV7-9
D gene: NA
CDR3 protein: CASSLVGAFSDNEQFF
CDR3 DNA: TGTGCCAGCAGCTTAGTTGGGGCCTTCTCCGACAATGAGCAGTTCTTC

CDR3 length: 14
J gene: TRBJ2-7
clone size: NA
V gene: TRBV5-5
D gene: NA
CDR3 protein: CASSLTRTIYEQYF
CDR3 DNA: TGTGCCAGCAGCTTGACTCGGACAATCTACGAGCAGTACTTC

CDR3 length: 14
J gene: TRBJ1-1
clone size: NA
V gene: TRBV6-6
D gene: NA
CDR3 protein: CASSYVGAGAEAFF
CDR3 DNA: TGTGCCAGCAGTTACGTGGGGGCGGGGGCTGAAGCTTTCTTT

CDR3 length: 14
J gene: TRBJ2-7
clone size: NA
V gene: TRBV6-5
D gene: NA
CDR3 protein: CASSLSYTYEEQYF
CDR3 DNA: TGTGCCAGCAGTCTTAGTTATACCTACGAGGAGCAGTACTTC

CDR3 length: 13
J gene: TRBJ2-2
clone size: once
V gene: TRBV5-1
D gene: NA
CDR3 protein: CASSFREAGELFF
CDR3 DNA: TGCGCCAGCAGCTTCAGGGAAGCCGGGGAGCTGTTTTTT

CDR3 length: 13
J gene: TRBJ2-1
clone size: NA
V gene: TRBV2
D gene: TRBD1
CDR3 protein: CASTELQGADSFF
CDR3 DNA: TGTGCCAGCACCGAACTACAGGGGGCGGATTCTTTCTTC

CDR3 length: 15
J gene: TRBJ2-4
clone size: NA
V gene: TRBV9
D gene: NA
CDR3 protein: CASSVAPQAKNIQYF
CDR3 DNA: TGTGCCAGCAGCGTGGCCCCCCAGGCCAAAAACATTCAGTACTTC

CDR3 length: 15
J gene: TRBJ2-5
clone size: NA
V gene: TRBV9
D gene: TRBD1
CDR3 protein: CASSVRTGAQETQYF
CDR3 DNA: TGTGCCAGCAGCGTAAGGACAGGGGCGCAAGAGACCCAGTACTTC

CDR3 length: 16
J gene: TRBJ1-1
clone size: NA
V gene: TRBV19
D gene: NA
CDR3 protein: CASTDRTGGMNTEAFF
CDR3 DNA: TGTGCCAGTACCGACCGAACGGGGGGGATGAACACTGAAGCTTTCTTT

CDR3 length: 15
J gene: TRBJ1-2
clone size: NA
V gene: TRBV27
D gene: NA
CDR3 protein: CASSLNRATNYGYTF
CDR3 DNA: TGTGCCAGCAGTTTAAACAGGGCAACTAACTATGGCTACACCTTC

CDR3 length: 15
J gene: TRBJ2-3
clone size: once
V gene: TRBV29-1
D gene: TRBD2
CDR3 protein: CSVDGAGGSTDTQYF
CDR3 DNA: TGCAGCGTTGATGGTGCGGGGGGCAGCACAGATACGCAGTATTTT

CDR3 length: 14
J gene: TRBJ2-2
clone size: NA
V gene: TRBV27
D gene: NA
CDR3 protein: CASSLGGDGGELFF
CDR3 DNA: TGTGCCAGCAGTTTAGGCGGGGACGGCGGGGAGCTGTTTTTT

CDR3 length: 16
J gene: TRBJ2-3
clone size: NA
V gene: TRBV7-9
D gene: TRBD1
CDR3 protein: CASSSLTGLSTDTQYF
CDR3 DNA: TGTGCCAGCAGCTCCTTGACAGGGTTGAGCACAGATACGCAGTATTTT

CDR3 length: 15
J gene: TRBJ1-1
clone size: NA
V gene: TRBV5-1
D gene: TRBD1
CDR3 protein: CASSLGLTGAEGAFF
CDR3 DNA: TGCGCCAGCAGCTTGGGGCTTACAGGGGCGGAGGGAGCTTTCTTT

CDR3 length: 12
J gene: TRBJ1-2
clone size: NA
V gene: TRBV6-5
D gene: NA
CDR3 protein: CASGLEGYGYTF
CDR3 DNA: TGTGCCAGTGGTTTGGAGGGCTATGGCTACACCTTC

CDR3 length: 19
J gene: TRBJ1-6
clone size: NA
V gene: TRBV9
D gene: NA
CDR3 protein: CASSPGTPGFKDYNSPLHF
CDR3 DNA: TGTGCCAGCAGCCCCGGGACTCCTGGGTTTAAGGACTATAATTCACCCCTCCACTTT

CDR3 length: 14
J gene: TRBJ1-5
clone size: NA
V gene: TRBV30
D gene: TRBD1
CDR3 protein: CAWRDRIKNQPQHF
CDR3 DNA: TGTGCCTGGAGGGACAGGATAAAGAATCAGCCCCAGCATTTT

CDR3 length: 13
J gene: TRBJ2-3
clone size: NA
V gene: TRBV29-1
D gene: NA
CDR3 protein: CSVEIPPRDTQYF
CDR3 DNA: TGCAGCGTTGAAATCCCCCCTCGAGATACGCAGTATTTT

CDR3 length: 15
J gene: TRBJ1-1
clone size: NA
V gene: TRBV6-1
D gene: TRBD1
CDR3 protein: CASTPGQGRYTEAFF
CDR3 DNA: TGTGCCAGCACACCCGGACAGGGTCGATACACTGAAGCTTTCTTT

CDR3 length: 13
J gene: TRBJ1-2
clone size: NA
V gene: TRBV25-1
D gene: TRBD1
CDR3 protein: CASSELGQGGYTF
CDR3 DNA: TGTGCCAGCAGTGAATTGGGACAGGGTGGCTACACCTTC

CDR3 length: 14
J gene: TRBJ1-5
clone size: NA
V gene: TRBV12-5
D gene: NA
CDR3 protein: CASGLLAGNQPQHF
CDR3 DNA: TGTGCTAGTGGTTTGTTGGCGGGCAATCAGCCCCAGCATTTT

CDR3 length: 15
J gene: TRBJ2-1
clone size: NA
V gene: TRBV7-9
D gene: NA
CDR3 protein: CASSLALSTGKKQFF
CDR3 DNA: TGTGCCAGCAGCTTAGCGCTAAGTACGGGGAAGAAGCAGTTCTTC

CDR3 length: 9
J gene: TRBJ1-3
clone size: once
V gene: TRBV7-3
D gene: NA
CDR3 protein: CARRVTIYF
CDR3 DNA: TGTGCCAGGCGTGTCACCATATATTTT

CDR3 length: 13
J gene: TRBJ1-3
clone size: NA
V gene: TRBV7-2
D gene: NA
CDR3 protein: CASSVGPSGTIYF
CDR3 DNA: TGTGCCAGCAGCGTTGGCCCCTCGGGCACCATATATTTT

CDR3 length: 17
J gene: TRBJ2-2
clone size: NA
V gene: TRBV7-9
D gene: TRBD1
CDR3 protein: CASSPRLGTDNTGELFF
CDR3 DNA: TGTGCCAGCAGCCCGCGATTGGGGACAGATAACACCGGGGAGCTGTTTTTT

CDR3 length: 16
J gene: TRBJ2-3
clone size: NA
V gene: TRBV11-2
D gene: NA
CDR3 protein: CASSTLGRAGTDTQYF
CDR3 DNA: TGTGCCAGCAGCACCCTCGGGAGAGCGGGCACAGATACGCAGTATTTT

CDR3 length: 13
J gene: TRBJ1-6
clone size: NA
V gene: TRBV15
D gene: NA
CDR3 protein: CATSSGLNSPLHF
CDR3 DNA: TGTGCCACCAGCAGCGGGTTAAATTCACCCCTCCACTTT

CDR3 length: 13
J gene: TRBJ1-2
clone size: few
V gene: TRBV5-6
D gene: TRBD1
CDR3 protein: CASSRDRGQGYTF
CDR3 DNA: TGTGCCAGCAGCCGGGACAGGGGGCAGGGCTACACCTTC

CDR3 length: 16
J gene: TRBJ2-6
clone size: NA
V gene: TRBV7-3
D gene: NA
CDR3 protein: CASSRGLSSGANVLTF
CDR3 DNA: TGTGCCAGCAGCCGCGGGTTAAGCTCTGGGGCCAACGTCCTGACTTTC

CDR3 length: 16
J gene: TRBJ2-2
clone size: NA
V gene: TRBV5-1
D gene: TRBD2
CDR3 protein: CASSLVSGANTGELFF
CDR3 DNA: TGCGCCAGCAGCTTGGTTAGCGGGGCGAACACCGGGGAGCTGTTTTTT

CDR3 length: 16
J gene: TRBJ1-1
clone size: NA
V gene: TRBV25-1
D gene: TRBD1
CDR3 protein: CASSESDRGLNTEAFF
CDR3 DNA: TGTGCCAGCAGTGAGTCTGACAGGGGCTTGAACACTGAAGCTTTCTTT

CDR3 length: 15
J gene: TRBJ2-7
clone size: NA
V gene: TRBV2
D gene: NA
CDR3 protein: CASSRGPGNSYEQYF
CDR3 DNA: TGTGCCAGCAGTCGAGGCCCCGGGAACTCCTACGAGCAGTACTTC

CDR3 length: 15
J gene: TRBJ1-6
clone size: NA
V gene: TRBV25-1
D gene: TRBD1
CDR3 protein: CASSAHRGSGSPLHF
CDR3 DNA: TGTGCCAGCAGTGCCCACAGGGGTTCGGGTTCACCCCTCCACTTT

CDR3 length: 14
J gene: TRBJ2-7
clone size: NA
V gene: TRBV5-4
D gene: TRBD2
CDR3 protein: CASSFSGTPYEQYF
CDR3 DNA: TGTGCCAGCAGCTTTAGCGGGACTCCCTACGAGCAGTACTTC

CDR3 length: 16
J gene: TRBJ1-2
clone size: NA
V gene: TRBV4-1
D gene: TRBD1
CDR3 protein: CASSHPGTGGNYGYTF
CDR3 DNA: TGCGCCAGCAGCCATCCCGGGACAGGAGGTAACTATGGCTACACCTTC

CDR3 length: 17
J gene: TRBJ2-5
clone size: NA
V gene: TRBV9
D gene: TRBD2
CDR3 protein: CASSVGLAEGYQETQYF
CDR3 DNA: TGTGCCAGCAGCGTAGGACTAGCGGAGGGGTACCAAGAGACCCAGTACTTC

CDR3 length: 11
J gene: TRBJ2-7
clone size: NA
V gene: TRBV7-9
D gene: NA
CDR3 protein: CASTPAYEQYF
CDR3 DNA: TGTGCCAGCACCCCAGCCTACGAGCAGTACTTC

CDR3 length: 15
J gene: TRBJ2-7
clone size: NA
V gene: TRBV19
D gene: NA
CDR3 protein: CASRQGVSGNYEQYF
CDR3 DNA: TGTGCCAGTAGGCAGGGGGTTAGCGGGAACTACGAGCAGTACTTC

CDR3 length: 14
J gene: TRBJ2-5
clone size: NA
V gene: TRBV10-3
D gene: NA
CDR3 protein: CATSGTRAQETQYF
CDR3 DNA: TGTGCCACCTCCGGGACAAGGGCCCAAGAGACCCAGTACTTC

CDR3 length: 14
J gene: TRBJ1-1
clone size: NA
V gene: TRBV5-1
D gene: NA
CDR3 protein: CASSLIPRGTEAFF
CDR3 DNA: TGCGCCAGCAGCTTAATTCCCCGGGGAACTGAAGCTTTCTTT

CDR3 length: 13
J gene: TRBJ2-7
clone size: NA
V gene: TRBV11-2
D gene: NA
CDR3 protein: CASSLSRAGEQYF
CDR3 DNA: TGTGCCAGCAGCCTAAGCAGGGCCGGCGAGCAGTACTTC

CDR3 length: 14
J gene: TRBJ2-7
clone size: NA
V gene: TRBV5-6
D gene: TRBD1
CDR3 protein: CASSPGDRAYEQYF
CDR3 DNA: TGTGCCAGCAGCCCGGGCGACAGGGCCTACGAGCAGTACTTC

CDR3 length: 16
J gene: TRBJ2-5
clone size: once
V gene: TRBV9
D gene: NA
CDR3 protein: CASSPQGWGFQETQYF
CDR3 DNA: TGTGCCAGCAGCCCCCAGGGGTGGGGATTCCAAGAGACCCAGTACTTC

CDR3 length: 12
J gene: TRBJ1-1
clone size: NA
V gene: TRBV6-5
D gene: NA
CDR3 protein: CASRNGGTEAFF
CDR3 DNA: TGTGCCAGCCGCAACGGCGGTACTGAAGCTTTCTTT